The T cell receptor (beta chain) under discussion was sequenced for a study of blood T cell repertoires in COVID-19. The overall study: Nucleic acid was either cDNA or gDNA, and it came from T cells, B-cell-depleted T cells, or PBMCs.

This clone was observed a single time. This CDR3 contains 16 residues. CDR1 SGHAT and CDR2 FQNNGV come from the germline V gene. V gave up 2 bases and J gave up 2 bases, with 12 bases separating them. The repertoire was sequenced with immunoSEQ multiplex PCR; TCRdb's copy has only in-frame clones and lacks some. The table has about 84,000 clones, over 80% seen once. The origin of this receptor is a woman over 75 with acute or convalescent COVID-19. This chain joins TRBV11-2 and TRBJ2-2; D is possibly TRBD2 (7 bases). The sample was peripheral blood. The CDR3, as DNA: TGTGCCAGCAGCTTATCATGGGGGGGCAACACCGGGGAGCTGTTTTTT. It translates to CASSLSWGGNTGELFF.